The next 30 T cell receptor beta chains were all read from a single sample in a study of shared clonotypes between healthy human individuals. Generated by immunoSEQ multiplex PCR, the TCRdb table keeps only in-frame clones and is missing some. The sample lists approximately 940,000 clones, over 75% occurring once. The sequenced material came from memory CD4+ T cells sorted from blood. Subset: CD45RA-negative fraction. The origin of the receptors is a man between 18 and 29 years old in good health.

This sequence joins TRBV5-4 and TRBJ2-7; 8 bases line up with TRBD1. The junction had 13 bases not matched to a gene; V was cut back by 5 bases and J by 6 bases. The CDR3 is made up of 15 amino acids. CDR1 SGHNT and CDR2 YYREEE come from the germline V gene (reference sequence). The CDR3 nucleotides are TGTGCCAGCAGTCCCCGGACAGGGAGTGTCTCCGAGCAGTACTTC. Translating gives CASSPRTGSVSEQYF.

The rearrangement uses TRBV6-1 and TRBJ2-5, with unresolved D. The CDR3 has 15 amino acids. Trimming stripped 1 base from V and 5 bases from J, with 14 bases between. Germline V lookup: CDR1 MNHNS, CDR2 SASEGT. CDR3 loop: CASSEGGRKTETQYF. The CDR3 region has the DNA TGTGCCAGCAGTGAAGGGGGTCGAAAGACGGAGACCCAGTACTTC.

The chain has TRBV11-2 and TRBJ1-5; D is uncertain. Per the germline V gene, CDR1 is SGHAT and CDR2 is FQNNGV. CDR3 length: 15 residues. The V and J ends lost 2 bases and 3 bases respectively, with 11 bases between them. CDR3 nucleotide sequence: TGTGCCAGCAGCTTATCTCAGCGGGACAATCAGCCCCAGCATTTT. Protein sequence: CASSLSQRDNQPQHF. The full variable domain, rest sourced from reference TRBV11-2 and TRBJ1-5, is EAGVAQSPRYKIIEKRQSVAFWCNPISGHATLYWYQQILGQGPKLLIQFQNNGVVDDSQLPKDRFSAERLKGVDSTLKIQPAKLEDSAVYLCASSLSQRDNQPQHFGDGTRLSIL.

The chain couples TRBV6-5 to TRBJ1-1, with a possible D match to TRBD1 (5 bases). The germline CDR1 and CDR2 sequences are MNHEY and SVGAGI. The germline V and J ends were trimmed by 5 bases and 2 bases, with 9 bases remaining between them. This CDR3 is 13 amino acids long. The CDR3 loop is CASSAQANTEAFF. The CDR3 DNA sequence: TGTGCCAGCAGTGCACAGGCAAACACTGAAGCTTTCTTT.

CDR3 DNA: TGTGCCAGTAGTCCGTTAGCGGGAGCGTCCTACGAGCAGTACTTC. Translated, it gives CASSPLAGASYEQYF. The chain couples TRBV19 to TRBJ2-7; TRBD2 matches at 9 bases. The ends lost 5 bases at V and 1 base at J; junction bases unmatched: 6. The length of the CDR3 is 15 residues. Germline CDR1 LNHDA, CDR2 SQIVND (reference sequence).

This chain connects TRBV27 to TRBJ2-7; maybe TRBD1 (7 bases). V lost 1 base and J lost 3, with 10 bases in between. The germline V gene encodes CDR1 MNHEY and CDR2 SMNVEV (reference sequence). This CDR3 has 14 amino acids. The CDR3 protein is CASSLWGDSYEQYF. CDR3 DNA: TGTGCCAGCAGTTTATGGGGGGACAGCTACGAGCAGTACTTC.

This clone appeared a single time. The chain joins TRBV7-6 to TRBJ2-1; maybe TRBD1 (7 bases). V gave up 4 bases and J gave up 4 bases, with 14 bases separating them. The CDR3 sequence is 15 residues long. Germline V gene sequence: CDR1 SGHVS, CDR2 FNYEAQ. The CDR3 sequence is CASSSGQGGYNEQFF. CDR3 in DNA: TGTGCCAGCAGCTCCGGTCAGGGGGGATACAATGAGCAGTTCTTC.

The chain uses TRBV6-5 and TRBJ1-1; the D gene is possibly TRBD1 (6 bases). V was pared by 6 bases and J by 0 bases, with 14 bases between. The CDR3 is 15 residues long. Germline assignment: CDR1 MNHEY and CDR2 SVGAGI. DNA for the CDR3: TGTGCCAGCAGACAGGGCGTTTCCATGAACACTGAAGCTTTCTTT. Its protein is CASRQGVSMNTEAFF.

The chain combines TRBV2 with TRBJ2-7; 8 bases align to TRBD1. This CDR3 is 14 amino acids long. CDR1 and CDR2 from the germline V gene are SNHLY and FYNNEI. V lost 6 bases, J lost 2 bases, and 6 bases stayed unmatched. The CDR3 loop reads CASSGQGPPYEQYF. CDR3 sequence (DNA): TGTGCCAGCAGCGGACAGGGCCCTCCCTACGAGCAGTACTTC.

V is TRBV28 and J is TRBJ1-2, with D uncertain. The V gene's germline CDR1 is MDHEN and CDR2 SYDVKM. Trimming took 9 bases from V and 4 from J, leaving 18 bases between them. The CDR3 is made up of 14 amino acids. CDR3 nucleotide sequence: TGTGCCAGTTCACCCCAACCTATGCCCTATGGCTACACCTTC. Amino acids: CASSPQPMPYGYTF.

This clone was seen once. The CDR3 spells CASTAGLAVSETQYF. DNA of the CDR3: TGTGCCAGCACCGCGGGACTAGCGGTGTCGGAGACCCAGTACTTC. The chain combines TRBV2 with TRBJ2-5; 11 nucleotides align to TRBD2. V dropped 7 bases and J dropped 5; count of bases not matched to a gene: 9. The CDR3 is 15 residues long. Germline CDR1 reads SNHLY; CDR2 reads FYNNEI.

This rearrangement joins TRBV5-1 to TRBJ2-5; D might be TRBD1 (5 bases). Trimming stripped 2 bases from V and 3 bases from J, with 11 bases between. The CDR3 extends over 14 amino acids. Germline CDR1 reads SGHRS; CDR2 reads YFSETQ. The CDR3 DNA reads as TGCGCCAGCAGCTTAAGTGAAGGGGAAGAGACCCAGTACTTC. It encodes CASSLSEGEETQYF.

A note on this clone: This CDR3 is also generated by other DNA sequences in the sample. The chain couples TRBV19 to TRBJ2-6; D ambiguous. The CDR3 runs 15 residues. The germline gives CDR1 LNHDA, CDR2 SQIVND (reference sequence). Trimming took 1 base from V and 4 from J, leaving 8 bases between them. The CDR3 region has the DNA TGTGCCAGTAGTATAGCTGACTCCGGGGCCAACGTCCTGACTTTC. Translating gives CASSIADSGANVLTF.

There are many counts of this clone. V gene TRBV4-2 combines with J gene TRBJ2-3, with D unclear. CDR1 is LGHNA, CDR2 YNFKEQ, per germline. Between the trimmed V and J ends, which lost 1 base and 5 bases, there was a span of 16 bases. There are 16 residues in the CDR3. The CDR3: CASSQVRSMPRDTQYF. CDR3 in DNA: TGTGCCAGCAGCCAAGTACGTTCGATGCCCAGAGATACGCAGTATTTT.

This clone occurred a few times. This chain joins TRBV7-2 and TRBJ2-7; TRBD1 matches at 8 bases. This CDR3 region has 13 residues. Trimming took 4 bases from V and 4 from J; bases not matched to a gene: 3. CDR1 is SGHTA and CDR2 is FQGNSA in the germline V gene. Here the CDR3 reads CASSSHRGYEQYF. The DNA of the CDR3 is TGTGCCAGCAGCTCACACAGGGGGTACGAGCAGTACTTC.

The chain combines TRBV5-1 with TRBJ2-3, with a possible D match to TRBD2 (7 bases). This CDR3 region has 15 residues. The germline V and J ends were trimmed by 1 base and 4 bases, with 13 bases remaining between them. Germline V gives CDR1 SGHRS, CDR2 YFSETQ. CDR3 sequence: CASSLMGGPADTQYF. CDR3 DNA: TGCGCCAGCAGCTTGATGGGGGGGCCGGCAGATACGCAGTATTTT.

The J gene is TRBJ1-4, the V gene TRBV5-6, with D perhaps TRBD1 (6 bases). Germline V gene data show CDR1 as SGHDT and CDR2 as YYEEEE. This CDR3 region has 16 residues. V was shortened by 6 bases and J by 3 bases, with 18 bases between the two germline ends. This CDR3 reads CASTTDGGRSNEKLFF. CDR3 DNA sequence: TGTGCCAGCACCACCGACGGGGGCCGTTCTAATGAAAAACTGTTTTTT. Together with reference TRBV5-6 and TRBJ1-4, the CDR3 gives the full variable domain: DAGVTQSPTHLIKTRGQQVTLRCSPKSGHDTVSWYQQALGQGPQFIFQYYEEEERQRGNFPDRFSGHQFPNYSSELNVNALLLGDSALYLCASTTDGGRSNEKLFFGSGTQLSVL.

CDR3 nucleotide sequence: TGCAGCGTTGAACCCCCGGGGGGGGTAGATACGCAGTATTTT. Residues: CSVEPPGGVDTQYF. The chain employs TRBV29-1 and TRBJ2-3, with 8 bases lining up with TRBD2. Unmatched junction bases numbered 6, after V lost 2 bases and J lost 5 bases. This CDR3 contains 14 residues. Per germline, CDR1 SQVTM and CDR2 ANQGSEA.

V usage is TRBV6-1 and J usage is TRBJ2-7, with D tentatively TRBD1 or TRBD2 (5 bases each). The CDR3 totals 15 residues. Trimming pared 8 bases from V and 2 bases from J, leaving 19 bases between. Germline CDR1 MNHNS, CDR2 SASEGT. CDR3 nucleotides: TGTGCCAGCGCTACTTCCGGGACGTCAACCTACGAGCAGTACTTC. It encodes CASATSGTSTYEQYF.

The genes are TRBV30 and TRBJ2-5; D perhaps matches TRBD2 (6 bases). This CDR3 comprises 13 residues. In germline, CDR1 is GTSNPN, CDR2 SVGIG (reference sequence). V dropped 4 bases and J dropped 7 bases, with 16 bases sitting between them. CDR3 nucleotide sequence: TGTGCCTGGAATCTGGGGGGATATGGGACCCAGTACTTC. Protein product: CAWNLGGYGTQYF.

This sequence joins TRBV7-2 and TRBJ1-1, with D maybe TRBD1 (6 bases). Germline V gene sequence: CDR1 SGHTA, CDR2 FQGNSA. Trimming removed 1 base from V and 4 bases from J, with 19 bases in between. The CDR3 runs 17 residues. The CDR3 DNA follows: TGTGCCAGCAGCTTAGTAGCGGTTTACAGGGTGGGCACTGAAGCTTTCTTT. Protein product: CASSLVAVYRVGTEAFF.

The CDR3 nucleotides are TGCAGCGTTGAAGGGAACAGGGGCGCCGGGGAGCTGTTTTTT. Its protein is CSVEGNRGAGELFF. The chain carries TRBV29-1 and TRBJ2-2, with 7 bases lining up with TRBD1. Germline assignment: CDR1 SQVTM and CDR2 ANQGSEA. This CDR3 contains 14 residues. The V gene end was trimmed by 1 base and the J gene end by 6 bases; junction bases not matched to a gene: 5.

CDR3 region: CASRGTANNYGYTF. The CDR3 DNA follows: TGTGCCAGCAGGGGGACAGCCAATAACTATGGCTACACCTTC. The chain uses TRBV2 and TRBJ1-2, with TRBD1 identical over 7 bases. The germline V gene has CDR1 SNHLY and CDR2 FYNNEI. There are 14 residues in the CDR3. V shed 6 bases and J 1 base; nucleotides not matched to a gene: 5.

As regards this clone: A much larger clone differs by one base, so this may be a read error. The chain is built from TRBV13 and TRBJ1-1; TRBD1 is a possible D gene (5 bases). Per the germline V gene, CDR1 is PRHDT and CDR2 is FYEKMQ (reference sequence). The CDR3 is 13 amino acids. The germline V and J ends were trimmed by 5 bases and 1 base, with 8 bases remaining between them. CDR3 sequence (DNA): TGTGCCAGCAGCATTGACAGGAACACTGAAGCTTTCTTT. Translating it yields CASSIDRNTEAFF. Variable domain in full (rest from reference TRBV13 and TRBJ1-1): AAGVIQSPRHLIKEKRETATLKCYPIPRHDTVYWYQQGPGQDPQFLISFYEKMQSDKGSIPDRFSAQQFSDYHSELNMSSLELGDSALYFCASSIDRNTEAFFGQGTRLTVV.

The V call is TRBV7-3, the J call TRBJ2-5; the D is unclear. The CDR3 length is 13 residues. V shed 5 bases and J shed 1 base, with 8 bases lying between them. Germline CDR1 SGHTA, CDR2 FQGTGA. The CDR3 is CASSEAVQETQYF. The CDR3 DNA reads TGTGCCAGCAGCGAGGCAGTCCAAGAGACCCAGTACTTC.

The J gene is TRBJ1-3, the V gene TRBV2; D perhaps matches TRBD1 (5 bases). Germline assignment: CDR1 SNHLY and CDR2 FYNNEI. The length of the CDR3 is 15 residues. Trimming removed 0 bases at V and 9 bases at J, with 15 bases between. CDR3: CASSEALRTRGTIYF. The CDR3 DNA reads as TGTGCCAGCAGTGAAGCGCTTAGAACGAGGGGCACCATATATTTT. The whole variable domain, filled in from reference TRBV2 and TRBJ1-3, reads EPEVTQTPSHQVTQMGQEVILRCVPISNHLYFYWYRQILGQKVEFLVSFYNNEISEKSEIFDDQFSVERPDGSNFTLKIRSTKLEDSAMYFCASSEALRTRGTIYFGEGSWLTVV.

About this clone: The same CDR3 arises from other DNA sequences in this sample as well. The chain links TRBV29-1 to TRBJ1-1; D is unclear. The CDR3 is made up of 13 amino acids. V was cut by 1 base and J by 1 base, with 7 bases left in between. Germline V CDR1 and CDR2: SQVTM, ANQGSEA. DNA for the CDR3: TGCAGCGTTGAAGGGCAGAGGAACACTGAAGCTTTCTTT. Translated, it gives CSVEGQRNTEAFF.

The chain couples TRBV6-6 to TRBJ1-2, with D unresolved. Germline V gene data show CDR1 as MNHNY and CDR2 as SVGAGI (reference sequence). The CDR3 has 16 amino acids. The V and J ends lost 6 bases and 4 bases respectively, with 21 bases between them. In nucleotides, the CDR3 is TGTGCCAGCAGCCCATCAGACCTCAGCGAAACCTATGGCTACACCTTC. Translated: CASSPSDLSETYGYTF.

The gene calls are TRBV29-1 and TRBJ1-5; 8 bases are a match to TRBD1. There are 14 residues in the CDR3. CDR1 and CDR2 from the germline V gene are SQVTM and ANQGSEA. The trim removed 6 bases at V and 6 bases at J, leaving 10 bases unmatched. The CDR3 spells CSVDQGARSQPQHF. Here the CDR3 DNA reads TGCAGCGTAGATCAGGGGGCAAGGAGTCAGCCCCAGCATTTT.

Regarding this clone: The junction and the germline gene differ at one end; a read error may be behind it. This chain joins TRBV7-7 and TRBJ2-7, with D possibly TRBD1 on 6 matching bases. Germline CDR1 SSHAT, CDR2 FNYEAQ (reference sequence). The CDR3 loop spans 13 amino acids. The CDR3 region is CASSLAQGYEQYF. The CDR3, as DNA: TGTGCTAGCAGCTTAGCGCAGGGGTACGAGCAGTACTTC.